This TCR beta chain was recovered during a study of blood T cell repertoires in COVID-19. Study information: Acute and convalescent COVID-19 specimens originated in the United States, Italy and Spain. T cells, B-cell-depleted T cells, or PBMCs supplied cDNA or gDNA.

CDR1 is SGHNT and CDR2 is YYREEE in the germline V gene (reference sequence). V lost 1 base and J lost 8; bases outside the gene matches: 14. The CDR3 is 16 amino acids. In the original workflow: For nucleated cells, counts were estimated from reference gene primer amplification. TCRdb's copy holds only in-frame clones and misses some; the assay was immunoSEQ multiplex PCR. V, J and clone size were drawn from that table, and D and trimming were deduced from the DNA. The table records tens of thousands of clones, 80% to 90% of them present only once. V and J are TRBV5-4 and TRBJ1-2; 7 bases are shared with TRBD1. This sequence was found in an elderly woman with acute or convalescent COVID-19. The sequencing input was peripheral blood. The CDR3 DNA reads TGTGCCAGCAGCTTGTTGCGCCGGGACAGCAATGGAGGCTACACCTTC. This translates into CASSLLRRDSNGGYTF.